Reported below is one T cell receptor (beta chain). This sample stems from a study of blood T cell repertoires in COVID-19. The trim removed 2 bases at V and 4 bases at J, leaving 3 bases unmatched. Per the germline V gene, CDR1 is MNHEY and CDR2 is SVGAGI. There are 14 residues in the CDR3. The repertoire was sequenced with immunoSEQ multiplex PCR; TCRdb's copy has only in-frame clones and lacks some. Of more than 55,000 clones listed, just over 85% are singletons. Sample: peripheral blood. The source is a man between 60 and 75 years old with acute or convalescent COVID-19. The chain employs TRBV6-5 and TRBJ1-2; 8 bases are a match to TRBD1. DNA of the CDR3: TGTGCCAGCAGTTACGGTGGACAGGGCTATGGCTACACCTTC. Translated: CASSYGGQGYGYTF.